These T cell receptor beta chains were read from a single sample in a study of control samples from healthy donors and cancer patients. Repertoires were generated with immunoSEQ multiplex PCR, while TCRdb's copy carries only in-frame clones and drops some. The sample yields some 87,000 clones, approximately 82% seen once. Sample: PBMCs. Every receptor here comes from a man aged 55-75 years with head and neck cancer. The CDR3 runs from the conserved cysteine through the conserved F or W. The order of the fields is D gene, J gene, clone size, V gene, CDR3 protein, CDR3 DNA. D genes are given only for firm matches. Only part of the rows carry a size: once, few, many, or a class if the clone is expanded.

D gene: TRBD1
J gene: TRBJ1-5
clone size: NA
V gene: TRBV5-8
CDR3 protein: CASSPRTGAYNQPQHF
CDR3 DNA: TGTGCCAGCAGCCCGCGGACAGGGGCTTACAATCAGCCCCAGCATTTT

D gene: NA
J gene: TRBJ1-1
clone size: NA
V gene: TRBV2
CDR3 protein: CASTARSGGGTEAFF
CDR3 DNA: TGTGCCAGCACAGCCCGGAGCGGAGGGGGAACTGAAGCTTTCTTT

D gene: NA
J gene: TRBJ1-5
clone size: few
V gene: TRBV7-8
CDR3 protein: CASSFQGKQPQHF
CDR3 DNA: TGTGCCAGCAGCTTTCAGGGAAAGCAGCCCCAGCATTTT

D gene: NA
J gene: TRBJ1-2
clone size: NA
V gene: TRBV28
CDR3 protein: CASSLFGTNYGYTF
CDR3 DNA: TGTGCCAGCAGTTTATTTGGGACAAACTATGGCTACACCTTC

D gene: NA
J gene: TRBJ2-7
clone size: few
V gene: TRBV28
CDR3 protein: CASKAGSSYEQYF
CDR3 DNA: TGTGCCAGCAAGGCAGGGAGTTCCTACGAGCAGTACTTC

D gene: NA
J gene: TRBJ2-7
clone size: NA
V gene: TRBV27
CDR3 protein: CASSLTYAHEQYF
CDR3 DNA: TGTGCCAGCAGTTTAACCTACGCCCACGAGCAGTACTTC

D gene: NA
J gene: TRBJ2-1
clone size: NA
V gene: TRBV19
CDR3 protein: CASSIGGPLYNEQFF
CDR3 DNA: TGTGCCAGTAGTATAGGTGGGCCTCTTTACAATGAGCAGTTCTTC

D gene: NA
J gene: TRBJ2-2
clone size: once
V gene: TRBV10-3
CDR3 protein: CAISESLERELFF
CDR3 DNA: TGTGCCATCAGTGAGTCCCTTGAGCGGGAGCTGTTTTTT

D gene: NA
J gene: TRBJ2-7
clone size: NA
V gene: TRBV23-1
CDR3 protein: CASSQSRRPYEQYF
CDR3 DNA: TGCGCCAGCAGTCAATCCCGACGACCTTACGAGCAGTACTTC

D gene: TRBD1
J gene: TRBJ2-1
clone size: once
V gene: TRBV24-1
CDR3 protein: CATSDARGSSYNEQFF
CDR3 DNA: TGTGCCACCAGTGATGCCAGGGGGAGCTCCTACAATGAGCAGTTCTTC